This TCR beta chain derives from a study of T-cell reconstitution after alpha-beta-depleted transplantation in children. Unique molecular identifiers were used to barcode this TCRbeta library. In TCRdb, the PCR reads were re-called with MiXCR into one record per CDR3 protein. The sample carries fewer than 400,000 distinct CDR3 sequences, roughly 22% recorded once. V shed 5 bases, J shed 8 bases, and the junction held 7 bases outside the gene matches. The CDR3 consists of 16 residues. From germline, CDR1 is KGHDR and CDR2 SFDVKD. The starting material was PBMCs from the stem cell graft donor, obtained from the stem cell graft. The chain combines TRBV24-1 with TRBJ2-1; 14 bases match TRBD2. The sequence was obtained from a human donor who donated a stem cell graft to a child with acute myeloid leukemia. The DNA for the CDR3 is TGTGCCACCAGTGGAGGGACTAGCGGGAGATCCGATGAGCAGTTCTTC. It yields the protein CATSGGTSGRSDEQFF.